What follows are 31 T cell receptor beta chains derived from one specimen sequenced in a study of T-cell memory formation after mild COVID-19. Using its own MiXCR run on the 5' RACE reads, TCRdb lists one record per CDR3 protein. The profile shows 300,000 to 350,000 distinct CDR3 sequences, roughly a fifth of them singletons. Sequences were obtained from PBMCs or a T cell subset sorted from them (not recorded which). The receptors derive from a man aged 18-30 years who had mild COVID-19 (a few samples of this study predate the infection). Cell type and time point are not known.

This chain uses TRBV4-1 with TRBJ2-3; D unresolved. Trimming cost V 1 base and J 6 bases, with 17 bases left between them. Germline-derived CDR1 and CDR2 are MGHRA and YSYEKL. CDR3 length equals 16 residues. The CDR3 sequence: CASSQVGTKIRDTQYF. Here the CDR3 DNA reads TGCGCCAGCAGCCAAGTTGGCACGAAAATCCGGGATACGCAGTATTTT.

The sample holds a few counts of this clonotype. The chain employs TRBV5-1 and TRBJ2-7, with D perhaps given as TRBD1 or TRBD2 (5 bases each). V was shortened by 0 bases and J by 6 bases, with 10 bases between the two germline ends. Germline V lookup: CDR1 SGHRS, CDR2 YFSETQ. The CDR3 consists of 13 residues. This CDR3 reads CASSLAEGSEQYV. The DNA of the CDR3 is TGCGCCAGCAGCTTGGCCGAGGGGTCCGAGCAGTACGTC.

This clonotype was counted only a few times. J is TRBJ1-1 and V is TRBV10-3; D may be TRBD1 (5 bases). V was shortened by 0 bases and J by 1 base, with 9 bases between the two germline ends. The CDR3 totals 15 residues. The germline gives CDR1 ENHRY, CDR2 SYGVKD. The CDR3, as DNA: TGTGCCATCAGTGAGTCGATTCAGGGGAACACTGAAGCTTTCTTT. Its protein is CAISESIQGNTEAFF.

This clonotype occurred a few times. The V and J genes are TRBV12-3 or TRBV12-4 and TRBJ1-5; D ambiguous. Trimming removed 5 bases from V and 4 bases from J, with 15 bases in between. The CDR3 has 15 residues. The CDR3: CASSPEPVGNQPQHF. CDR3 sequence (DNA): TGTGCCAGCAGTCCGGAACCGGTCGGAAATCAGCCCCAGCATTTT.

A few counts support this clonotype. CDR3 protein: CASSYRDRYEQYF. DNA of the CDR3: TGTGCCAGCAGCTACCGGGATCGGTACGAGCAGTACTTC. This sequence joins TRBV7-9 and TRBJ2-7, with D possibly being TRBD2 (5 bases). Germline CDR1 is SEHNR and CDR2 is FQNEAQ (reference sequence). This CDR3 is built from 13 residues. With 4 bases removed from V and 4 bases from J, the gap between germline ends came to 11 bases.

This clonotype is classed as medium-sized. V is TRBV24-1 and J is TRBJ2-1; D gene uncertain. V dropped 3 bases and J dropped 3 bases, with 5 bases sitting between them. The germline V gene encodes CDR1 KGHDR and CDR2 SFDVKD. The CDR3 consists of 13 residues. CDR3 region: CATSDRLYNEQFF. Here the CDR3 DNA reads TGTGCCACCAGTGATCGTCTCTACAATGAGCAGTTCTTC.

Here the CDR3 reads CASSPRTGDDNYGYTF. The CDR3 nucleotides read TGCGCCAGCAGCCCGAGGACAGGAGACGATAACTATGGCTACACCTTC. This chain joins TRBV5-1 and TRBJ1-2, with 7 bases matching TRBD1. V shed 4 bases, J shed 1 base, and the junction held 10 bases outside the gene matches. The germline V gene has CDR1 SGHRS and CDR2 YFSETQ. The CDR3 runs to 16 residues.

The rearrangement links TRBV9 to TRBJ2-1, with D unclear. CDR1 and CDR2 from the germline V gene are SGDLS and YYNGEE. The CDR3 loop spans 12 amino acids. Trimming left V 0 bases short and J 7 bases short, with 5 bases between. The CDR3, as DNA: TGTGCCAGCAGCGTAGTCCCGAATGAGCAGTTCTTC. Residues: CASSVVPNEQFF.

The J gene is TRBJ2-3, the V gene TRBV4-3; the D is unclear. The germline V gene has CDR1 LGHNA and CDR2 YSLEER. Trimming pared 2 bases from V and 7 bases from J, leaving 10 bases between. This CDR3 contains 13 residues. CDR3 in DNA: TGCGCCAGCAGCCAAAAGTCAAGTAATACGCAGTATTTT. It translates to CASSQKSSNTQYF.

This clonotype was picked up a small number of times. CDR3 bases: TGCGCCAGCAGCTTGAGGGTACGGCTAGCGGCCAACACCGGGGAGCTGTTTTTT. As protein: CASSLRVRLAANTGELFF. The V and J genes are TRBV5-1 and TRBJ2-2; 7 bases line up with TRBD2. J was trimmed by 2 bases and V by 1 base; bases with no gene match: 11. Germline loops: CDR1 SGHRS, CDR2 YFSETQ. The CDR3 spans 18 residues.

The chain carries TRBV7-2 and TRBJ2-2; 8 positions match TRBD2. Germline V gives CDR1 SGHTA, CDR2 FQGNSA. The CDR3 length is 14 residues. J lost 6 bases, V lost 3 bases, and 3 bases had no gene match. Here the CDR3 reads CASSFAGGAGELFF. The CDR3, as DNA: TGTGCCAGCAGCTTCGCGGGGGGCGCCGGGGAGCTGTTTTTT.

The chain employs TRBV12-3 or TRBV12-4 and TRBJ2-3; no clear D. This CDR3 has 12 amino acids. V was pared by 3 bases and J by 6 bases, with 7 bases between. The DNA for the CDR3 is TGTGCCAGCAGTTTTTTGGTGGATACGCAGTATTTT. This codes for CASSFLVDTQYF.

The sample holds many counts of this clonotype. The chain uses TRBV7-3 and TRBJ2-2, with 9 bases matching TRBD2. The CDR3 has 15 amino acids. CDR1 is SGHTA and CDR2 is FQGTGA in the germline V gene. The V and J ends lost 3 bases and 5 bases, in that order; junction bases with no gene match: 4. In nucleotides, the CDR3 is TGTGCCAGCAGCTTTAGCGGGGGCGGAACCGGGGAGCTGTTTTTT. Amino acid sequence: CASSFSGGGTGELFF.

This clonotype turned up a few times. The junction does not match germline at one end; this may be a read error. The V and J genes are TRBV2 and TRBJ2-1; 7 bases are shared with TRBD1. The CDR3 runs to 14 residues. Per germline, CDR1 SNHLY and CDR2 FYNNEI. DNA of the CDR3: TGTGCCAGCAGAGAAGACAGGGACTACAATGAGCAGTTCTTC. Translation gives CASREDRDYNEQFF. The full variable domain, in which reference TRBV2 and TRBJ2-1 provide the parts outside the CDR3, is EPEVTQTPSHQVTQMGQEVILRCVPISNHLYFYWYRQILGQKVEFLVSFYNNEISEKSEIFDDQFSVERPDGSNFTLKIRSTKLEDSAMYFCASREDRDYNEQFFGPGTRLTVL.

The chain couples TRBV7-9 to TRBJ2-3; TRBD2 aligns across 11 bases. Per germline, CDR1 SEHNR and CDR2 FQNEAQ (reference sequence). The CDR3 spans 15 residues. The V and J ends lost 1 base and 6 bases, in that order; junction bases with no gene match: 3. CDR3 nucleotide sequence: TGTGCCAGCAGCTTAGTCCTAGCGGGGGGTGATACGCAGTATTTT. This translates into CASSLVLAGGDTQYF.

This sequence joins TRBV2 and TRBJ2-5; D is ambiguous. Trimming removed 6 bases from V and 1 base from J, with 18 bases in between. The germline V gene encodes CDR1 SNHLY and CDR2 FYNNEI. This CDR3 is 16 amino acids long. The CDR3 protein is CASRTGRRSLQETQYF. The CDR3 region has the DNA TGTGCCAGCAGAACGGGCAGGCGAAGTCTCCAAGAGACCCAGTACTTC.

There are a few counts of this clonotype. The rearrangement joins TRBV6-4 to TRBJ2-2; D call uncertain. Looked up from germline, CDR1 is MRHNA and CDR2 is SNTAGT. This CDR3 has 13 amino acids. V lost 6 bases and J lost 0, with 5 bases in between. The CDR3 loop is CASRPANTGELFF. In DNA form, the CDR3 reads TGTGCCAGCAGACCTGCGAACACCGGGGAGCTGTTTTTT.

This clonotype was observed a handful of times. The CDR3 sequence: CASNRGASRVNQPQHF. CDR3 in DNA: TGTGCCAGCAATCGGGGGGCAAGCCGGGTCAATCAGCCCCAGCATTTT. This chain uses TRBV12-3 or TRBV12-4 with TRBJ1-5; tentatively, D is TRBD1 (6 bases). The CDR3 has 16 residues. Trimming pared 7 bases from V and 3 bases from J, leaving 19 bases between.

The genes are TRBV7-9 and TRBJ1-4, with a tentative D call TRBD1 (6 bases). The CDR3 runs to 17 residues. CDR1 and CDR2 from the germline V gene are SEHNR and FQNEAQ (reference sequence). The V and J ends lost 5 bases and 4 bases respectively, with 20 bases between them. The CDR3: CASSLPAGEIGNEKLFF. The CDR3 DNA reads as TGTGCCAGCAGCCTTCCGGCAGGGGAAATCGGTAATGAAAAACTGTTTTTT. The whole variable domain, remainder taken from reference TRBV7-9 and TRBJ1-4, is DTGVSQNPRHKITKRGQNVTFRCDPISEHNRLYWYRQTLGQGPEFLTYFQNEAQLEKSRLLSDRFSAERPKGSFSTLEIQRTEQGDSAMYLCASSLPAGEIGNEKLFFGSGTQLSVL.

This chain links TRBV24-1 with TRBJ1-2, with unresolved D. CDR1 is KGHDR, CDR2 SFDVKD, per germline. This CDR3 contains 13 residues. V shed 6 bases and J shed 4 bases, with 11 bases lying between them. CDR3 in amino acids: CATSSRGAYGYTF. The CDR3 nucleotides are TGTGCCACCAGTTCCCGCGGTGCCTATGGCTACACCTTC.

This clonotype appeared a few times. This sequence joins TRBV3-1 and TRBJ2-3, with 15 bases matching TRBD2. This CDR3 has 16 amino acids. Germline V gene data show CDR1 as LGHDT and CDR2 as YNNKEL (reference sequence). V shed 3 bases and J 4 bases; nucleotides not matched to a gene: 2. The CDR3 sequence is CASSHRTSGGADTQYF. CDR3 bases: TGTGCCAGCAGCCATCGGACTAGCGGGGGGGCAGATACGCAGTATTTT.

This rearrangement joins TRBV29-1 to TRBJ2-7; 8 nucleotides agree with TRBD1. CDR3 length: 13 amino acids. J was trimmed by 3 bases and V by 3 bases; bases with no gene match: 4. The germline gives CDR1 SQVTM, CDR2 ANQGSEA. CDR3 nucleotides: TGCAGCGTTGAGGACAGGGTAAGCTACGAGCAGTACTTC. Encoded protein: CSVEDRVSYEQYF.

A few counts support this clonotype. The gene calls are TRBV20-1 and TRBJ2-3; perhaps TRBD2 as D (6 bases). Germline CDR1 reads DFQATT; CDR2 reads SNEGSKA (reference sequence). The CDR3 has 14 amino acids. The V end lost 5 bases, the J end lost 0 bases, and 12 bases lay between the germline ends. CDR3 nucleotide sequence: TGCAGTGCTCCCAGCGGGCCAAGCACAGATACGCAGTATTTT. Protein product: CSAPSGPSTDTQYF.

The chain is built from TRBV18 and TRBJ2-5, with 7 positions matching TRBD2. The germline CDR1 and CDR2 sequences are KGHSH and LQKENI. This CDR3 contains 14 residues. V lost 2 bases to trimming and J lost 3 bases; unmatched junction nucleotides: 3. Here the CDR3 reads CASSPSAGKETQYF. The CDR3 region has the DNA TGTGCCAGCTCACCATCAGCGGGGAAAGAGACCCAGTACTTC.

This chain connects TRBV27 to TRBJ2-7; either TRBD1 or TRBD2 may fit D (5 bases each). V lost 5 bases and J lost 0, with 14 bases in between. CDR1 and CDR2 from the germline V gene are MNHEY and SMNVEV (reference sequence). This CDR3 is built from 15 residues. This chain's CDR3 is CASSHRDGRSYEQYF. The CDR3 DNA follows: TGTGCCAGCAGTCACCGGGACGGCCGCTCCTACGAGCAGTACTTC.

The chain recombines TRBV7-2 with TRBJ2-7; 11 bases are shared with TRBD2. The CDR3 spans 14 residues. The V segment lost 4 bases and the J segment 4 bases; nucleotides outside the gene matches: 3. Germline V gene data show CDR1 as SGHTA and CDR2 as FQGNSA. The CDR3 loop is CASSSLAGAYEQYF. The CDR3 DNA sequence: TGTGCCAGCAGCTCACTAGCGGGGGCATACGAGCAGTACTTC.

This clonotype turned up a few times. This CDR3 reads CASSQDWFGRGSSGANVLTF. DNA of the CDR3: TGCGCCAGCAGCCAAGATTGGTTCGGCAGGGGATCCTCTGGGGCCAACGTCCTGACTTTC. This chain links TRBV4-3 with TRBJ2-6, with D tentatively TRBD1 (6 bases). The V and J ends lost 0 bases and 0 bases respectively, with 18 bases between them. Germline V lookup: CDR1 LGHNA, CDR2 YSLEER. The CDR3 has 20 residues.

This clonotype was seen only a few times. The V call is TRBV2, the J call TRBJ2-1; D is unclear. Trimming shortened V by 7 bases and J by 1 base, and 8 bases separated the two germline ends. CDR3 length: 13 amino acids. CDR1 is SNHLY, CDR2 FYNNEI, per germline. The CDR3 sequence: CASKLDSYNEQFF. CDR3 coding DNA: TGTGCCAGCAAGTTGGATTCCTACAATGAGCAGTTCTTC. The variable domain in full, with the rest retrieved from reference TRBV2 and TRBJ2-1, is EPEVTQTPSHQVTQMGQEVILRCVPISNHLYFYWYRQILGQKVEFLVSFYNNEISEKSEIFDDQFSVERPDGSNFTLKIRSTKLEDSAMYFCASKLDSYNEQFFGPGTRLTVL.

This clonotype came up a few times. The rearrangement uses TRBV7-2 and TRBJ1-1; perhaps TRBD1 as D (5 bases). CDR3 length: 13 residues. In germline, CDR1 is SGHTA, CDR2 FQGNSA. Trimming stripped 0 bases from V and 11 bases from J, with 13 bases between. CDR3 coding DNA: TGTGCCAGCAGCTTAGCGCCGGGGGGACCCGCTTTCTTT. This encodes CASSLAPGGPAFF.

This clonotype has just a few counts. The chain employs TRBV4-1 and TRBJ2-1; the D call may be TRBD1 or TRBD2 (5 bases each). The CDR3 has 16 amino acids. The germline gives CDR1 MGHRA, CDR2 YSYEKL. V dropped 1 base and J dropped 8 bases, with 18 bases sitting between them. Here the CDR3 reads CASSQVAVSRGYEQFF. The CDR3 DNA reads as TGCGCCAGCAGCCAAGTGGCGGTCTCGAGGGGCTATGAGCAGTTCTTC.

A few counts support this clonotype. The rearrangement links TRBV5-1 to TRBJ2-1; no firm D call. CDR3 length equals 15 residues. V lost 3 bases to trimming and J lost 8 bases, with 18 bases between them. CDR1 and CDR2 from the germline V gene are SGHRS and YFSETQ. CDR3 region: CASSYARILGDEQFF. CDR3 bases: TGCGCCAGCAGCTACGCCCGGATTTTAGGCGATGAGCAGTTCTTC.